This T cell receptor (beta chain) was retrieved from a study of T cell responses to AZD1222 COVID-19 vaccine (dated by TCRdb to about 2021). Notes on the research overall: TCR sequencing covered 233 trial participants: 207 given two doses of AZD1222 and some 25 given two doses of MenACWY control vaccine. Trial participants were enrolled by age into subgroups of 18-55, 56-69 and 70-plus years, and around 150, 28 and 57 TCR-sequenced participants, respectively, were included in these subgroups.

Paper-wide results and their limitations: The 56-69-year group was small, and its depth increase did not reach significance, likely because of low power. Participants were mostly white British, with more females than males. The authors suggested clonal diversity may have been underestimated. CD4 TCRs associated with the vaccine covered the entire spike protein, and the dominant responses were in regions 160-218 and 743-854. Reportedly, almost half of the unique spike-specific TCRs recognized epitopes lying outside the regions that are mutated in the B.1.351 and B.1.1.7 variants. No day 14 peak-response samples were available, so repertoires were characterized only after the peak T cell response. After two AZD1222 doses, both the breadth and the depth of spike-specific TCRs were significantly higher than at day 0 and than in MenACWY recipients. Only five or six AZD1222 recipients were SARS-CoV-2 seropositive at baseline, limiting conclusions about previously exposed vaccinees.

The CDR3 regions of human TCRbeta chains were analyzed by immunosequencing. Under the source paper's analysis protocol: TCRs in the repertoires were matched against a reference library of SARS-CoV-2-specific TCRs that had been generated with the MIRA antigen-specificity platform. Breadth meant the fraction of unique TCRs that were SARS-CoV-2-associated, whereas depth meant the fraction of total T cells that were SARS-CoV-2-associated. Each spike-specific TCR was assigned to its reactive spike region and to a CD4 or CD8 class using the MIRA data. Log10-transformed breadth and depth values were compared by one-way ANOVA with Sidak's multiple comparisons tests. Not all clones reach the TCRdb copy of this immuneACCESS table, which keeps in-frame sequences only. Checked studies attribute under half of the gap to unresolved V genes and leave the rest unexplained. V, J and clone size were drawn from that table, and D and trimming were deduced from the DNA. The sample table contains more than 150,000 clones; only one count was recorded for around 90% of them. The ten top clones hold 1% to 1.5% of the sample.

Regarding this clone: Its cognate antigen has yet to be identified. Within one base of it there is no much larger clone, and no base qualities were kept.

This sample's time point label indicates: about 28 days (+/-7) after the second vaccine dose. AZD1222 recipients with second doses at about 4 weeks or about 12 weeks were pooled, because spike-specific TCR depth and breadth did not differ between schedules. The vaccinee samples were drawn from two UK trials, COV001 and COV002, one of which was a single-blind randomized controlled phase 2/3 trial testing AZD1222 (ChAdOx1 nCoV-19) in healthy adults. For TCRbeta chain sequencing, PBMC samples were collected from trial participants at day 0 and at day 28 after the second dose. The germline V gene (reference sequence) specifies LNHDA as CDR1 and SQIVND as CDR2. The CDR3 has 17 amino acids, counting the end cysteine and phenylalanine. Only the CDR3 part of the read is kept: 51 bases, read in frame from the first base. V drops 0 bases and J drops 0 bases, leaving 12 bases in between.

This clonotype was obtained from an adult who received the AZD1222 COVID-19 vaccine. The chain is assembled from TRBV19 and TRBJ1-5; a tentative D call is TRBD1 (5 bases match). The sequencing used peripheral blood, collected 28 days after the second AZD1222 dose. The CDR3 protein: CASSIDQGSYSNQPQHF. Here is the DNA: TGTGCCAGTAGTATAGATCAGGGAAGCTATAGCAATCAGCCCCAGCATTTT.